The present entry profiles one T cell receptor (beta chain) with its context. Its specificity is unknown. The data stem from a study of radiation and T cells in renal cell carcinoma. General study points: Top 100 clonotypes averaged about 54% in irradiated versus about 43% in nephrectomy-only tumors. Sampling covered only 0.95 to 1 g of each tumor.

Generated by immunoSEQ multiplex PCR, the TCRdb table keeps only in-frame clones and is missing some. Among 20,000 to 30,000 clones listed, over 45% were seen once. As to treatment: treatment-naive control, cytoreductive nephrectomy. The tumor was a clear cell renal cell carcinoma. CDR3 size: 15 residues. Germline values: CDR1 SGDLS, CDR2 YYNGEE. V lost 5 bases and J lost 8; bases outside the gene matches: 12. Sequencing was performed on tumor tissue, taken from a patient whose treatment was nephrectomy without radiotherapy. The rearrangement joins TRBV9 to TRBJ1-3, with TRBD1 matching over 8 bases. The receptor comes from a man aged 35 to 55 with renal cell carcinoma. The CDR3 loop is CASSARDRQIDTIYF. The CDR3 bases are TGTGCCAGCAGTGCTCGGGACAGGCAGATTGACACCATATATTTT.